These 17 T cell receptor beta chains came from one sample sequenced in a study of glioma-infiltrating T cells after dendritic cell vaccination. Assay used: immunoSEQ multiplex PCR; TCRdb lists only in-frame clones, some missing. The sample includes about 38,000 clones, approximately 82% of them seen just once. Source: blood, taken before dendritic cell vaccination. These receptors were taken from a human donor with glioblastoma.

This chain's CDR3 is CASSLGDRLTYEQYF. In DNA form, the CDR3 reads TGTGCCAGCAGCTTGGGGGACAGGCTGACCTACGAGCAGTACTTC. The V gene is TRBV5-4, the J gene TRBJ2-7; TRBD1 matches 8 bases. The CDR3 covers 15 residues. Germline loops: CDR1 SGHNT, CDR2 YYREEE (reference sequence). J lost 2 bases, V lost 0 bases, and 4 bases had no gene match.

This chain links TRBV7-2 with TRBJ2-7; 13 bases line up with TRBD2. The CDR3 is made up of 15 amino acids. With 4 bases clipped from V and 7 bases from J, the junction kept 7 bases outside the gene matches. Germline-derived CDR1 and CDR2 are SGHTA and FQGNSA. In nucleotides, the CDR3 is TGTGCCAGCAGCTGGCGGACTAGCGGGGGCGGTGAGCAGTACTTC. This translates into CASSWRTSGGGEQYF.

This clone was picked up one time. The chain has TRBV2 and TRBJ2-7; TRBD2 aligns across 7 bases. Looked up from germline, CDR1 is SNHLY and CDR2 is FYNNEI. J lost 12 bases, V lost 4 bases, and 6 bases had no gene match. The CDR3 is made up of 11 amino acids. Written as DNA, the CDR3 is TGTGCCAGCAGTGCGAGCGGGACGCGGTACTTC. It is translated as CASSASGTRYF.

The rearrangement links TRBV5-1 to TRBJ2-7; 7 nucleotides match TRBD1. The CDR3 contains 14 residues. With 5 bases clipped from V and 3 bases from J, the junction kept 8 bases outside the gene matches. Germline-derived CDR1 and CDR2 are SGHRS and YFSETQ. Here the CDR3 DNA reads TGCGCCAGCAGTGAGATAGGGGGCGGCTACGAGCAGTACTTC. This encodes CASSEIGGGYEQYF.

V usage is TRBV13 and J usage is TRBJ2-7; weak D call: TRBD1 (6 bases). Trimming pared 4 bases from V and 0 bases from J, leaving 10 bases between. The V gene's germline CDR1 is PRHDT and CDR2 FYEKMQ (reference sequence). The CDR3 extends over 14 amino acids. The CDR3: CASSSGTPSYEQYF. CDR3 coding DNA: TGTGCCAGCAGCTCCGGGACACCCTCCTACGAGCAGTACTTC.

The rearrangement joins TRBV21-1 to TRBJ2-7; the tabulated D call, TRBD1, remains unverified against the DNA. TRBV21-1 is reported as a pseudogene. CDR3 length: 16 amino acids. The CDR3 loop reads CASSKRDRDRSYEQYF. In DNA form, the CDR3 reads TGTGCCAGCAGCAAAAGGGACCGGGACAGATCCTACGAGCAGTACTTC.

This chain joins TRBV19 and TRBJ2-1, with D perhaps TRBD1 (5 bases). Deletions cut 3 bases from V and 2 bases from J, with 11 bases between. The CDR3 is 15 residues long. Germline V lookup: CDR1 LNHDA, CDR2 SQIVND (reference sequence). The CDR3 reads CASSMIRGPYNEQFF. The CDR3 DNA sequence: TGTGCCAGTAGTATGATAAGGGGCCCCTACAATGAGCAGTTCTTC.

V and J are TRBV11-3 and TRBJ2-1; 7 bases are shared with TRBD1. V lost 7 bases, J lost 2 bases, and 8 bases stayed unmatched. The CDR3 runs to 15 residues. Germline V gene data show CDR1 as SGHNT and CDR2 as YENEEA. CDR3 in amino acids: CASTSGGDPYNEQFF. The CDR3 nucleotides read TGTGCCAGCACTTCAGGGGGAGACCCCTACAATGAGCAGTTCTTC.

This sequence joins TRBV7-9 and TRBJ2-2; the D gene is possibly TRBD1 (6 bases). V was clipped by 5 bases and J by 0 bases, with 16 bases between them. The CDR3 length is 17 residues. The germline V gene encodes CDR1 SEHNR and CDR2 FQNEAQ (reference sequence). CDR3 region: CASSPWQGTANTGELFF. The CDR3, as DNA: TGTGCCAGCAGCCCCTGGCAGGGGACCGCGAACACCGGGGAGCTGTTTTTT.

The V gene is TRBV10-3, the J gene TRBJ1-2; no definite D call. CDR3 length: 13 residues. CDR1 ENHRY and CDR2 SYGVKD come from the germline V gene. The ends were cut back, 2 bases at V and 5 bases at J, with 9 bases in the middle. Written as DNA, the CDR3 is TGTGCCATCAGTGAGGGTCAGGAATATGGCTACACCTTC. Encoded protein: CAISEGQEYGYTF.

A note on this clone: Compared with germline, one end of the junction differs, possibly owing to a read error. This CDR3 is also generated by other DNA sequences in the sample. The chain employs TRBV4-3 and TRBJ1-6; D is undetermined. CDR3 length: 14 amino acids. CDR1 is LGHNA, CDR2 YSLEER, per germline. This chain's CDR3 is CASSQDGRDSPLHF. CDR3 DNA sequence: TGCGCCAGCAGCCAAGACGGGAGGGATTCCCCCCTCCACTTT.

The chain combines TRBV7-3 with TRBJ2-6, with 8 bases that match TRBD1. Germline CDR1 is SGHTA and CDR2 is FQGTGA. This CDR3 is 18 amino acids long. The junction had 6 bases not matched to a gene; V was cut back by 0 bases and J by 2 bases. The CDR3 nucleotides read TGTGCCAGCAGCTTAACGGCGCAGGGGGCTACTGGGGCCAACGTCCTGACTTTC. Its protein product is CASSLTAQGATGANVLTF.

The chain links TRBV25-1 to TRBJ1-1, with D hard to call. The germline CDR1 and CDR2 sequences are MGHDK and SYGVNS. The V gene lost 3 bases and the J gene lost 8 bases, with 7 bases spanning the gap. The CDR3 extends over 11 amino acids. DNA for the CDR3: TGTGCCAGCAGTGAGTACATGGAAGCTTTCTTT. Translation gives CASSEYMEAFF.

Points on this clone: One junction end does not reproduce the germline sequence, and a read error may be involved. The V and J genes are TRBV30 and TRBJ2-2, with D maybe TRBD2 (6 bases). Germline CDR1 and CDR2: GTSNPN and SVGIG (reference sequence). The CDR3 loop spans 12 amino acids. The CDR3 DNA sequence: TGCTCGGGGACTGTTATCACCGGGGAGCTGTTTTTT. It specifies CSGTVITGELFF.

V usage is TRBV6-5 and J usage is TRBJ2-1; 8 positions match TRBD1. Looked up from germline, CDR1 is MNHEY and CDR2 is SVGAGI. There are 14 residues in the CDR3. Trimming at V came to 5 bases and at J to 5 bases, leaving 5 bases not matched to a gene. This chain's CDR3 is CASSDGTGHNEQFF. In nucleotides, the CDR3 is TGTGCCAGCAGTGACGGGACAGGCCACAATGAGCAGTTCTTC.

V and J are TRBV30 and TRBJ2-1; the match to TRBD1 covers 11 bases. CDR1 GTSNPN and CDR2 SVGIG come from the germline V gene (reference sequence). Losses at the gene ends were 8 bases for V and 7 bases for J; bases not matched to a gene: 7. CDR3 length: 13 amino acids. CDR3 region: CAGQGDRGNEQFF. CDR3 DNA sequence: TGTGCCGGCCAGGGGGACAGGGGGAATGAGCAGTTCTTC. The full variable domain, with the rest looked up from reference TRBV30 and TRBJ2-1, is SQTIHQWPATLVQPVGSPLSLECTVEGTSNPNLYWYRQAAGRGLQLLFYSVGIGQISSEVPQNLSASRPQDRQFILSSKKLLLSDSGFYLCAGQGDRGNEQFFGPGTRLTVL.

J is TRBJ2-5 and V is TRBV20-1; D remains ambiguous. CDR1 and CDR2 from the germline V gene are DFQATT and SNEGSKA (reference sequence). This CDR3 is built from 11 residues. For the CDR3, the DNA is TGCAGCGCCGGGTCCCAAGAGACCCAGTACTTC. This encodes CSAGSQETQYF.